The 28 T cell receptor beta chains presented below share a single source sample, sequenced in a study of neurological immune-mediated disorders. Time point meaning: longitudinal time-point 2. From the 5' RACE reads, TCRdb called clonotypes with MiXCR, one entry per CDR3 protein. The data contain 55,000 to 65,000 distinct CDR3 sequences, more than 7.5% of them seen just once; the ten biggest clones take up under 15%. Sequencing input: PBMCs. These receptors all stem from a young man in good health.

J is TRBJ2-7 and V is TRBV29-1; tentatively, D is TRBD1 or TRBD2 (5 bases each). CDR1 and CDR2 from the germline V gene are SQVTM and ANQGSEA. This CDR3 is built from 15 residues. Trimming pared 1 base from V and 9 bases from J, leaving 22 bases between. This chain's CDR3 is CSVEAGRDRPGGQYF. The DNA of the CDR3 is TGCAGCGTTGAAGCGGGCAGGGACCGCCCTGGGGGGCAGTACTTC.

The sample holds many counts of this clonotype. The chain employs TRBV11-2 and TRBJ2-7, with unresolved D. V lost 1 base, J lost 4 bases, and 2 bases lay in between. The CDR3 sequence is 11 residues long. CDR1 and CDR2 from the germline V gene are SGHAT and FQNNGV. CDR3 coding DNA: TGTGCCAGCAGCTTAGTGTACGAGCAGTACTTC. Translated, it gives CASSLVYEQYF.

V gene TRBV5-1 combines with J gene TRBJ2-1, with a weak D call TRBD1 (5 bases). The CDR3 runs 15 residues. The V gene's germline CDR1 is SGHRS and CDR2 YFSETQ. The V and J ends lost 0 bases and 4 bases respectively, with 11 bases between them. CDR3 residues: CASSLDGQGYNEQFF. The CDR3 region has the DNA TGCGCCAGCAGCTTGGATGGACAAGGTTACAATGAGCAGTTCTTC.

This clonotype occurred many times. The chain joins TRBV7-9 to TRBJ2-7, with D tentatively TRBD2 (5 bases). V was clipped by 1 base and J by 5 bases, with 9 bases between them. The CDR3 runs to 13 residues. The germline V gene has CDR1 SEHNR and CDR2 FQNEAQ (reference sequence). CDR3 DNA sequence: TGTGCCAGCAGCTTAGTGTACGGGGACGAGCAGTACTTC. Its translation is CASSLVYGDEQYF.

Many counts were recorded for this clonotype. The junction does not match germline at one end; this may be a read error. The rearrangement joins TRBV20-1 to TRBJ2-7; 11 bases fit TRBD2. Per germline, CDR1 DFQATT and CDR2 SNEGSKA (reference sequence). The CDR3 runs to 17 residues. The CDR3 DNA is TGCAGTACTAGCGGATCTAGCGGGGGGATCGAGATGTGGGAGCAGTACTTC. Its translation is CSTSGSSGGIEMWEQYF.

This clonotype was counted many times. The rearrangement links TRBV29-1 to TRBJ2-1; 13 nucleotides line up with TRBD2. This CDR3 contains 14 residues. Trimming cost V 2 bases and J 14 bases; bases outside gene matches: 9. Germline loops: CDR1 SQVTM, CDR2 ANQGSEA. CDR3 loop: CSVEHGLAGVYKFF. CDR3 sequence (DNA): TGCAGCGTTGAACATGGACTAGCGGGAGTGTATAAGTTCTTC.

As to this clonotype: Given a much more abundant clone one base away, this may be a read error. This chain links TRBV5-1 with TRBJ2-3; 7 nucleotides agree with TRBD2. Germline V gives CDR1 SGHRS, CDR2 YFSETQ. This CDR3 contains 14 residues. The trim removed 3 bases at V and 8 bases at J, leaving 9 bases unmatched. The DNA for the CDR3 is TGCGCCAGCAGCTCCGAGCGGGAATTAGGTACGCAGTATTTT. This translates into CASSSERELGTQYF.

In its sample, this clonotype was seen many times. This rearrangement joins TRBV20-1 to TRBJ2-7; D could derive from TRBD1 or TRBD2 (5 bases each). The germline V and J ends were trimmed by 3 bases and 3 bases, with 15 bases remaining between them. There are 14 residues in the CDR3. Germline lookup yields CDR1 DFQATT and CDR2 SNEGSKA (reference sequence). The CDR3 loop is CSARGERVDYEQYF. CDR3 nucleotide sequence: TGCAGTGCTAGGGGGGAGCGAGTGGACTACGAGCAGTACTTC.

This clonotype was observed at least ten times. V is TRBV7-8 and J is TRBJ2-3; 7 bases are shared with TRBD2. The CDR3 covers 16 residues. Germline lookup yields CDR1 SGHVS and CDR2 FQNEAQ. V lost 1 base, J lost 5 bases, and 9 bases stayed unmatched. The CDR3 nucleotides are TGTGCCAGCAGCTTAGATTTTCGGGAGGCAGGAGATACGCAGTATTTT. Encoded protein: CASSLDFREAGDTQYF.

Many counts were recorded for this clonotype. The V gene is TRBV11-3, the J gene TRBJ2-1; 8 positions match TRBD1. This CDR3 has 16 residues. V was pared by 5 bases and J by 5 bases, with 11 bases of the junction left unmatched. Germline CDR1 reads SGHNT; CDR2 reads YENEEA. CDR3 in DNA: TGTGCCAGCAGCGAATGGACAGGGTGGGGGAACAATGAGCAGTTCTTC. Translating it yields CASSEWTGWGNNEQFF.

In its sample, this clonotype was seen many times. The chain uses TRBV28 and TRBJ1-5, with 11 bases fitting TRBD1. The junction had 1 base not matched to a gene; V was cut back by 5 bases and J by 7 bases. This CDR3 has 13 amino acids. The germline gives CDR1 MDHEN, CDR2 SYDVKM. CDR3 nucleotides: TGTGCCAGCAGTCGGGACAGGGGGCAGCCCCAGCATTTT. Its translation is CASSRDRGQPQHF.

This clonotype was seen at least ten times. This chain connects TRBV20-1 to TRBJ2-7; no clear D gene. The CDR3 runs to 11 residues. The germline CDR1 and CDR2 sequences are DFQATT and SNEGSKA (reference sequence). The V gene lost 2 bases and the J gene lost 4 bases, with 6 bases spanning the gap. The CDR3 region is CSARLLYEQYF. The CDR3 DNA follows: TGCAGTGCTAGACTCCTATACGAGCAGTACTTC.

This clonotype was recorded at least ten times. The CDR3, as DNA: TGCGCCAGCAGTCCTCCGGGACACAGGACCTTGGGCACTGAAGCTTTCTTT. Encoded protein: CASSPPGHRTLGTEAFF. The chain uses TRBV5-1 and TRBJ1-1, with a tentative D call TRBD1 (6 bases). Trimming removed 5 bases at V and 4 bases at J, with 24 bases between. Germline CDR1 reads SGHRS; CDR2 reads YFSETQ. This CDR3 spans 17 amino acids.

This clonotype was picked up many times. The genes are TRBV27 and TRBJ2-1; D is tentatively TRBD1 or TRBD2 (7 bases each). The CDR3 has 13 residues. From germline, CDR1 is MNHEY and CDR2 SMNVEV (reference sequence). V lost 5 bases, J lost 8 bases, and 13 bases lay in between. The CDR3: CASSKQGRDEQFF. CDR3 DNA sequence: TGTGCCAGCAGTAAACAGGGGAGGGATGAGCAGTTCTTC.

This clonotype was found many times. This chain links TRBV7-9 with TRBJ1-3; tentative D call: TRBD1 (5 bases). Looked up from germline, CDR1 is SEHNR and CDR2 is FQNEAQ (reference sequence). The CDR3 runs to 13 residues. V gave up 8 bases and J gave up 1 base, with 9 bases separating them. Here the CDR3 DNA reads TGTGCCAGCGACCCAGGGTCTGGAAACACCATATATTTT. Translated: CASDPGSGNTIYF.

This clonotype was seen many times. This sequence joins TRBV28 and TRBJ2-7; D tentatively reads TRBD1 or TRBD2 (5 bases each). Germline V gene data show CDR1 as MDHEN and CDR2 as SYDVKM. Trimming took 6 bases from V and 0 from J, leaving 15 bases between them. The CDR3 is 15 residues long. In DNA, the CDR3 is TGTGCCAGCAGGAGGGACGCTCCGAGCTCCTACGAGCAGTACTTC. Residues: CASRRDAPSSYEQYF.

This clonotype was counted at least ten times. The rearrangement joins TRBV20-1 to TRBJ2-3, with a tentative D call TRBD2 (5 bases). Trimming left V 1 base short and J 4 bases short, with 12 bases between. This CDR3 has 14 residues. The germline V gene encodes CDR1 DFQATT and CDR2 SNEGSKA (reference sequence). This CDR3 is CSARVASFADTQYF. The CDR3 coding sequence is TGCAGTGCTAGAGTGGCTAGCTTCGCAGATACGCAGTATTTT.

In this sample, this clonotype turned up many times. The V gene is TRBV7-2, the J gene TRBJ1-5, with D possibly being TRBD1 (6 bases). V gave up 4 bases and J gave up 9 bases, with 25 bases separating them. Per germline, CDR1 SGHTA and CDR2 FQGNSA. The CDR3 has 17 residues. The CDR3 region has the DNA TGTGCCAGCAGCTCTCGGGGGGCTCGAGGAGCGTTGAGGCCCCAGCATTTT. Translated: CASSSRGARGALRPQHF.

This clonotype was counted many times. The chain has TRBV6-1 and TRBJ1-6, with a possible D match to TRBD1 (5 bases). The CDR3 sequence is 13 residues long. The germline V and J ends were trimmed by 3 bases and 7 bases, with 7 bases remaining between them. Germline assignment: CDR1 MNHNS and CDR2 SASEGT. The CDR3 loop is CASSDRENSPLHF. As DNA, the CDR3 is TGTGCCAGCAGTGACAGGGAAAATTCACCCCTCCACTTT.

The J gene is TRBJ1-1, the V gene TRBV5-1; 7 nucleotides line up with TRBD1. V trimming: 4 bases; J trimming: 6 bases; junction bases outside the gene matches: 12. Germline loops: CDR1 SGHRS, CDR2 YFSETQ. The CDR3 length is 15 residues. This CDR3 reads CASSVSGQVHSEAFF. The CDR3 bases are TGCGCCAGCAGCGTGAGCGGACAGGTCCACTCTGAAGCTTTCTTT.

This clonotype was seen at least ten times. This chain joins TRBV5-1 and TRBJ2-3; 7 bases line up with TRBD2. The CDR3 sequence is 15 residues long. Germline V lookup: CDR1 SGHRS, CDR2 YFSETQ. The V segment lost 3 bases and the J segment 1 base; nucleotides outside the gene matches: 5. This CDR3 is CASSWGGDGTDTQYF. DNA of the CDR3: TGCGCCAGCAGCTGGGGAGGGGACGGCACAGATACGCAGTATTTT.

Note on this clonotype: A read error may account for a junction end that differs from germline. CDR3 loop: CVSNQVTRGTNEQFF. CDR3 in DNA: TGTGTCAGCAACCAAGTGACGAGAGGTACCAATGAGCAGTTCTTC. The chain joins TRBV3-1 to TRBJ2-1; the D is unclear. CDR1 is LGHDT, CDR2 YNNKEL, per germline (reference sequence). The CDR3 is 15 amino acids.

This chain connects TRBV10-3 to TRBJ1-1; 7 bases fit TRBD1. CDR1 and CDR2 (germline): ENHRY, SYGVKD. V lost 6 bases, J lost 1 base, and 8 bases stayed unmatched. This CDR3 contains 15 residues. CDR3 sequence: CAIRVRDSPNTEAFF. DNA for the CDR3: TGTGCCATCAGAGTTCGGGACAGCCCGAACACTGAAGCTTTCTTT.

This clonotype appeared many times. This chain connects TRBV12-3 or TRBV12-4 to TRBJ2-1, with 7 nucleotides matching TRBD2. This CDR3 has 15 amino acids. Unmatched junction bases numbered 10, after V lost 3 bases and J lost 8 bases. The CDR3 here is CASSFGGRAGYEQFF. CDR3 nucleotides: TGTGCCAGCAGTTTTGGGGGGAGGGCCGGGTATGAGCAGTTCTTC.

This clonotype was counted many times. DNA of the CDR3: TGTGCCAGCAGCCGGGACTATAACACAGATACGCAGTATTTT. Its protein product is CASSRDYNTDTQYF. The chain employs TRBV25-1 and TRBJ2-3, with 7 bases aligning to TRBD2. Germline lookup yields CDR1 MGHDK and CDR2 SYGVNS. The CDR3 totals 14 residues. With V trimmed by 6 bases and J by 2 bases, 5 bases remained unmatched.

This clonotype was recorded at least ten times. This chain joins TRBV12-3 or TRBV12-4 and TRBJ2-2; the D gene is possibly TRBD1 (6 bases). The length of the CDR3 is 14 residues. Trimming stripped 8 bases from V and 6 bases from J, with 16 bases between. CDR3 in DNA: TGTGCCAGCTCCACCCAGGGGCGCGCCGGGGAGCTGTTTTTT. It specifies CASSTQGRAGELFF.

This clonotype was counted many times. The chain joins TRBV12-3 or TRBV12-4 to TRBJ2-3; 9 positions agree with TRBD1. The CDR3 consists of 16 residues. The trim removed 5 bases at V and 4 bases at J, leaving 10 bases unmatched. CDR3 protein: CASSPWGTGRPDTQYF. In nucleotides, the CDR3 is TGTGCCAGCAGTCCATGGGGGACAGGGCGGCCAGATACGCAGTATTTT.

This clonotype was counted many times. The chain employs TRBV18 and TRBJ1-2; D gene unclear. Looked up from germline, CDR1 is KGHSH and CDR2 is LQKENI. The V end was cut by 3 bases, the J end by 4 bases, with 9 bases between. This CDR3 has 13 amino acids. The CDR3 is CASSPAEPYGYTF. CDR3 coding DNA: TGTGCCAGCTCACCGGCAGAGCCCTATGGCTACACCTTC.